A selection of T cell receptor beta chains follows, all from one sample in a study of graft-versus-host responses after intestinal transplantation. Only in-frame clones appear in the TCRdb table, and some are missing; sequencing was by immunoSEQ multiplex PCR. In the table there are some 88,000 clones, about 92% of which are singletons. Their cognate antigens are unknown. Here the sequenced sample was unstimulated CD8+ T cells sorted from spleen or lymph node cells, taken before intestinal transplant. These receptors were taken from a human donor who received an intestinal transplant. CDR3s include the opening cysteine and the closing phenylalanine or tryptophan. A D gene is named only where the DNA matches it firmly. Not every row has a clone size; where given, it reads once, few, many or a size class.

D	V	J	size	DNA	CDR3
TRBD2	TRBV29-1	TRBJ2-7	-	TGCAGCGTTGAGGGACTAGCGGGGGGGATGTACTACGAGCAGTACTTC	CSVEGLAGGMYYEQYF
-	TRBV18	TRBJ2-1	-	TGTGCCAGCTCACCGGGGACAATGGGACGAGTCACACCTCGGGATGAGCAGTTCTTC	CASSPGTMGRVTPRDEQFF
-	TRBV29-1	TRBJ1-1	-	TGCAGCGTTCAGACAGGAGGGAACACTGAAGCTTTCTTT	CSVQTGGNTEAFF
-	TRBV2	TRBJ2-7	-	TGTGCCAGCAGTCTAGCCCTTTACGAGCAGTACTTC	CASSLALYEQYF
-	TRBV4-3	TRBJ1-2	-	TGCGCCAGCAGCCAAGATCAGGGTAGTGGCTATGGCTACACCTTC	CASSQDQGSGYGYTF
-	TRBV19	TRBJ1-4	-	TGTGCCAGTAGTTTGGTTTATCGGACAGAGAATGAAAAACTGTTTTTT	CASSLVYRTENEKLFF
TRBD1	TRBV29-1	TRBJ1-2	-	TGCAGCGTCCTTCCAGGACAGGGGGCCCTTAACTATGGCTACACCTTC	CSVLPGQGALNYGYTF
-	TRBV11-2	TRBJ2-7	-	TGTGCCAGCAGCTTAGGGGCAGGGATTTGGGAGCAGTACTTC	CASSLGAGIWEQYF
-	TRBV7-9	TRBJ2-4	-	TGTGCCAGCACCCATCCGGGGGGCGGTGCCAAAAACATTCAGTACTTC	CASTHPGGGAKNIQYF
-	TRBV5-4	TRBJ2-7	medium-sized	TGTGCCAGCAGCTTCTGGGGGGGCCACGAGCAGTACTTC	CASSFWGGHEQYF
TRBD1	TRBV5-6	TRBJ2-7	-	TGTGCCAGCAGCTTGGCGGGCAGGGGGCGCGACGAGCAGTACTTC	CASSLAGRGRDEQYF
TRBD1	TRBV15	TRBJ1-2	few	TGTGCCACCAGCTCAAGTTACAGGGGTAATGGCTACACCTTC	CATSSSYRGNGYTF
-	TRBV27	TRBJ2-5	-	TGTGCCAGCAGTTTGGGGAGAAACCAAGAGACCCAGTACTTC	CASSLGRNQETQYF
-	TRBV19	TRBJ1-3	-	TGTGCCAGTAGTATTTACGCGAATAACAGGAACTCTGGAAACACCATATATTTT	CASSIYANNRNSGNTIYF
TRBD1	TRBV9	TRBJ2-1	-	TGTGCCAGCAGCGTCGTGGGGGACGGAATAAGGGGGCACGGTGAGCAGTTCTTC	CASSVVGDGIRGHGEQFF
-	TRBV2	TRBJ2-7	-	TGTGCCAGCAGTGCAGGGCGCGAGCAGTACTTC	CASSAGREQYF
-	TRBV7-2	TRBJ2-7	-	TGTGCCAGCAGCTTAGACGGGGTCACTCATAGCTCCTACGAGCAGTACTTC	CASSLDGVTHSSYEQYF
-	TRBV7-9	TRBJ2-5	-	TGTGCCAGCAGCTCCGGGTCCCGGGAGACCCAGTACTTC	CASSSGSRETQYF
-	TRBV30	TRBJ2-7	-	TGTGCCTCGTTTGACAGGAACCAGGGGGAGCAGTACTTC	CASFDRNQGEQYF
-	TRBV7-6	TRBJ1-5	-	TGTGCCAGCAGCTTAGCGCCAGGGTCCCAGCCCCAGCATTTT	CASSLAPGSQPQHF
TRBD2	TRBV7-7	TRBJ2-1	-	TGTGCCAGCAGCTTAGGGGGACTAGCGGACAATGAGCAGTTCTTC	CASSLGGLADNEQFF
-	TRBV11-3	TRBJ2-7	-	TGTGCCAGCAGCTTAGCTGAGCACTACGAGCAGTACTTC	CASSLAEHYEQYF
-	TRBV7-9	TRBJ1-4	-	TGTGCCAGCAGCCTATTGCGGGGGGCTTCTAATGAAAAACTGTTTTTT	CASSLLRGASNEKLFF
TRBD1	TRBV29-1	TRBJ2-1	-	TGCAGCGTTGTCTTTGTGGACAGGGGAAATGAGCAGTTCTTC	CSVVFVDRGNEQFF
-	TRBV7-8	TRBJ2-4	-	TGTGCCAGCAGCTTAGTAGCAGGGCTAGACAAAAACATTCAGTACTTC	CASSLVAGLDKNIQYF
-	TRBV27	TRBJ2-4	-	TGTGCCAGCAGCCCCTCCCGTAACATTCAGTACTTC	CASSPSRNIQYF
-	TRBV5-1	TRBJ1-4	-	TGCGCCAGCCGGTGGGGGCAGGGGCCGCTCGAAAAACTGTTTTTT	CASRWGQGPLEKLFF
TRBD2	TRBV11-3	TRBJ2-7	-	TGTGCCAGCAGCTTAAGCTTCGGACTAGCGGCACGCTCCTACGAGCAGTACTTC	CASSLSFGLAARSYEQYF
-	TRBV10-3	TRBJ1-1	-	TGTGCCATCAGTGAGTCCGGGAACACTGAAGCTTTCTTT	CAISESGNTEAFF
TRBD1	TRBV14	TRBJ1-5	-	TGTGCCAGCAGCCAAGAAGGGGGCAATCAGTCCCAGCATTTT	CASSQEGGNQSQHF
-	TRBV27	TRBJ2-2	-	TGTGCCAGCAGTTTCACTCCCGAGTCCCCCGGGGAGCTGTTTTTT	CASSFTPESPGELFF
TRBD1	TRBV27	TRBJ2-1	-	TGTGCCAGCAGTTTATCTGGGACAGACTACAATGAGCAGTTCTTC	CASSLSGTDYNEQFF
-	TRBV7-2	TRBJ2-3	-	TGTGCCAGCAGCTTACCTGAGGGGGTGACAGATACGCAGTATTTT	CASSLPEGVTDTQYF
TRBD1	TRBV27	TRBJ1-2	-	TGTGCCAGCAGTTGGGACAGGGAGGGCTATGGCTACACCTTC	CASSWDREGYGYTF
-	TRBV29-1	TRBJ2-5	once	TGCAGCGTTGAAGATTTCGGCGGGACAGTCCAAGAGACCCAGTACTTC	CSVEDFGGTVQETQYF
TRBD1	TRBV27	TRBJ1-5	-	TGTGCCAGCAGTCCCGGGACAGGGTACGGCAATCAGCCCCAGCATTTT	CASSPGTGYGNQPQHF
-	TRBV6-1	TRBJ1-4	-	TGTGCCCAGGGGTGGGAAAAACTGTTTTTT	CAQGWEKLFF
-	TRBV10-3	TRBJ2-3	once	TGTGCCATCAGTGGACCCCCAGAGGGCACAGATACGCAGTATTTT	CAISGPPEGTDTQYF
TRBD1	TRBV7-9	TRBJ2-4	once	TGTGCCAGCACCTCGGACAGGGGCGCCTTGGGAAACATTCAGTACTTC	CASTSDRGALGNIQYF
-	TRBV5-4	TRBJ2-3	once	TGTGCCAGCAGCTTCTCTGGCGGGAGCACAGATACGCAGTATTTT	CASSFSGGSTDTQYF
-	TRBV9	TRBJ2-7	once	TGTGCCAGCAGCGTAGCGGGTGTGGGGGGCTCCTACGAGCAGTACTTC	CASSVAGVGGSYEQYF
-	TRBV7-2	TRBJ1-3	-	TGTGCCAGCAGCTTAGCGAGGGGCGGAGGGTCTGGAAACACCATATATTTT	CASSLARGGGSGNTIYF
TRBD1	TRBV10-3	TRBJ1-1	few	TGTGCCATCAGTTCCTCGGACAGGACGAGTCCTGAAGCTTTCTTT	CAISSSDRTSPEAFF
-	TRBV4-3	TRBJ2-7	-	TGCGCCAGCAGCCAAGAGGTTACGCTAAGCTCCTACGAGCAGTACTTC	CASSQEVTLSSYEQYF
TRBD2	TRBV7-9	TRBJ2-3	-	TGTGCCAGCAGCCCTCCGGGACTAGCTCCAGATACGCAGTATTTT	CASSPPGLAPDTQYF
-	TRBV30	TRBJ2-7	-	TGTGCCTGGATGACCGGGACACCGACCTACGAGCAGTACTTC	CAWMTGTPTYEQYF
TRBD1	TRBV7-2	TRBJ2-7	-	TGTGCCAGCAGTGTCCAAGGACAGGGAATCTACGAGCAGTACTTC	CASSVQGQGIYEQYF
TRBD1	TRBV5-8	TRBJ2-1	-	TGTGCCAGCAGCTTGGGGGGACAGGGAGTGAATGAGCAGTTCTTC	CASSLGGQGVNEQFF
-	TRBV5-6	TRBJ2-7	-	TGTGCCAGCAGCTTCGGTACAGTCTACGAGCAGTACTTC	CASSFGTVYEQYF
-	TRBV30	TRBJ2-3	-	TGTGCCTGGAGTGTACGGTCACTAGCAGACACAGATACGCAGTATTTT	CAWSVRSLADTDTQYF
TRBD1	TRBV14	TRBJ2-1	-	TGTGCCAGCAGCCAAGATCCGGGACAGGGGTTTCCCTCCTACAATGAGCAGTTCTTC	CASSQDPGQGFPSYNEQFF
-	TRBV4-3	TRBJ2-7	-	TGCGCCAGCAGCCAAGGGACACTGTCCTACGAGCAGTACTTC	CASSQGTLSYEQYF
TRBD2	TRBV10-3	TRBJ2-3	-	TGTGCCATCAGTGAGTCGCGGGGGGCGAAGGCAGATACGCAGTATTTT	CAISESRGAKADTQYF
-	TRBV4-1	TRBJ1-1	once	TGCGCCAGCAGCCCCCTTTCGGGGGGGGACACTGAAGCTTTCTTT	CASSPLSGGDTEAFF
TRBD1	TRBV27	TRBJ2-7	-	TGTGCCAGCAGCCCGGGACAGCGCTACGAGCAGTACTTC	CASSPGQRYEQYF
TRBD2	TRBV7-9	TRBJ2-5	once	TGTGCCAGCAGCGAGACTAGCCCCCAAGAGACCCAGTACTTC	CASSETSPQETQYF
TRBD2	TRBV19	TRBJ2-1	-	TGTGCCAGCACACCGGGACTAGCGGGGGGATTGGTGGTTGAGCAGTTCTTC	CASTPGLAGGLVVEQFF
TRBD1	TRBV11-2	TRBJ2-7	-	TGTGCCAGCAGCGCCCGACAGGGGCCGCCCGAATACGAGCAGTACTTC	CASSARQGPPEYEQYF